This T cell receptor beta chain stems from a study of blood T cell repertoires in COVID-19. Germline V gives CDR1 LNHDA, CDR2 SQIVND (reference sequence). The CDR3 consists of 14 residues. The V and J ends lost 6 bases and 5 bases respectively, with 16 bases between them. Profiled with immunoSEQ multiplex PCR; TCRdb holds only in-frame clones, not every one. The data contain over 150,000 clones, 80% to 90% of them singletons. The chain combines TRBV19 with TRBJ1-1; D not resolved. The sequencing sample was made of peripheral blood. The TCR originated in an older man with active or convalescent COVID-19. The CDR3 spells CASSPGRGWTEAFF. CDR3 DNA sequence: TGTGCCAGTAGCCCAGGTCGGGGATGGACTGAAGCTTTCTTT.